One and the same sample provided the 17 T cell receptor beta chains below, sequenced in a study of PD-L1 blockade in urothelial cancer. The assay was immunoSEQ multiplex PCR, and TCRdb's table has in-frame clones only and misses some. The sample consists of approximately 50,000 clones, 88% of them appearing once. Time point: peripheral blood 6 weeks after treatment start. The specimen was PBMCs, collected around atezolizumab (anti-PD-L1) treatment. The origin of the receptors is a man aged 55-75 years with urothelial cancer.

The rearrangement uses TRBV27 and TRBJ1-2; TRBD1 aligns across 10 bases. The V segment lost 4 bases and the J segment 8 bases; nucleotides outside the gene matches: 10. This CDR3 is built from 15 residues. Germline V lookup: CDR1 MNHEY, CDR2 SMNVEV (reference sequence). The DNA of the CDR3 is TGTGCCAGCAGTTCTGCAGGGACAGGGGTTCGGGGCTACACCTTC. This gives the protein CASSSAGTGVRGYTF.

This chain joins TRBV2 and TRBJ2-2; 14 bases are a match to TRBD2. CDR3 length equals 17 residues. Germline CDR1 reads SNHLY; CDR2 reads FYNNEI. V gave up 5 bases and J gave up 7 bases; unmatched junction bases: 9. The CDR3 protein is CASSLNVGLAGVGELFF. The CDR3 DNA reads TGTGCCAGCAGTTTGAACGTGGGACTAGCGGGGGTCGGGGAGCTGTTTTTT.

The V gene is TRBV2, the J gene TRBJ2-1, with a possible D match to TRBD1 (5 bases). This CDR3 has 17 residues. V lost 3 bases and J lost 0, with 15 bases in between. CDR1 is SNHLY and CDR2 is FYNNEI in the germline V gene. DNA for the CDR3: TGTGCCAGCAGTGAGATATCAGGGCCTAGCTCCTACAATGAGCAGTTCTTC. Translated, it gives CASSEISGPSSYNEQFF.

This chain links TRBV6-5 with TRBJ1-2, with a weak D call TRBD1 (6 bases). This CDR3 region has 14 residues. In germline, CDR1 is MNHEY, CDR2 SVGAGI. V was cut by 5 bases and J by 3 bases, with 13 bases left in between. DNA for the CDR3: TGTGCCAGCAGTAACCTCAGGACAGACTATGGCTACACCTTC. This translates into CASSNLRTDYGYTF.

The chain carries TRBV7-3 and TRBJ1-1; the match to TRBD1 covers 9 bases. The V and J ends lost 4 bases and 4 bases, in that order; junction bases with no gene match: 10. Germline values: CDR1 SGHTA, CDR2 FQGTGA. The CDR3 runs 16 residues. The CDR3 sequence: CASSSQTGGAGTEAFF. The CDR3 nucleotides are TGTGCCAGCAGCTCTCAGACAGGGGGAGCAGGCACTGAAGCTTTCTTT.

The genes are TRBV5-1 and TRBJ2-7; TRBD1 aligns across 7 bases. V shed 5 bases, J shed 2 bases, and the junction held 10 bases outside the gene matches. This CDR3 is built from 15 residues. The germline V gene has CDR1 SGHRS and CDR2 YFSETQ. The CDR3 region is CASSLTGTETYEQYF. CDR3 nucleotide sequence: TGCGCCAGCAGTTTGACCGGGACAGAGACCTACGAGCAGTACTTC.

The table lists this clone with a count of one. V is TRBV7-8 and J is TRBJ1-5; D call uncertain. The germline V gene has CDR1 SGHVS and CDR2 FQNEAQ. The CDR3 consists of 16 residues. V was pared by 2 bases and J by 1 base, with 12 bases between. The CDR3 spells CASSLLGVQSNQPQHF. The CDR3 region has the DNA TGTGCCAGCAGCTTACTCGGGGTGCAAAGCAATCAGCCCCAGCATTTT.

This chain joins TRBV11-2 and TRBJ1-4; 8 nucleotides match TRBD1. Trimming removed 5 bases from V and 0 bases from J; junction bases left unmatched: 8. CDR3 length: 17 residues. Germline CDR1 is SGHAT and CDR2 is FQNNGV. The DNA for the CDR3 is TGTGCCAGCAGCCCGGACAGGGCAATCGCAACTAATGAAAAACTGTTTTTT. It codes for CASSPDRAIATNEKLFF.

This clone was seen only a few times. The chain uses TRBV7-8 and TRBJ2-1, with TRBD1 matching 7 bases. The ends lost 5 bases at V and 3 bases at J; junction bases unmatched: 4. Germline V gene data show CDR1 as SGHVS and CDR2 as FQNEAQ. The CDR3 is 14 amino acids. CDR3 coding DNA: TGTGCCAGCAGCCGGGACAGCCACTACAATGAGCAGTTCTTC. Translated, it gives CASSRDSHYNEQFF.

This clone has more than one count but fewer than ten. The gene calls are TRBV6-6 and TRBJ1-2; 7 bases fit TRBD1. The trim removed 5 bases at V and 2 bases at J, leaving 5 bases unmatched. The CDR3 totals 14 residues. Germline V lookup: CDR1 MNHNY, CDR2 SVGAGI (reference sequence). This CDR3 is CASSLPTGNYGYTF. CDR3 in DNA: TGTGCCAGCAGTCTCCCGACAGGGAACTATGGCTACACCTTC.

The CDR3 nucleotides are TGTGCCAGCAGTGAAAGAGGGGGTTTGGCCAAAAACATTCAGTACTTC. Its translation is CASSERGGLAKNIQYF. The chain combines TRBV2 with TRBJ2-4; tentatively, D is TRBD1 (6 bases). Between the trimmed V and J ends, which lost 2 bases and 1 base, there was a span of 12 bases. The CDR3 has 16 amino acids. The V gene's germline CDR1 is SNHLY and CDR2 FYNNEI.

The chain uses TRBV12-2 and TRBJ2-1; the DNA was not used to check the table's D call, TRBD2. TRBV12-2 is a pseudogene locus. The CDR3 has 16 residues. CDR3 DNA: TGTGCAAGTCGCTTAGTAATGGGAGGCACCTGGAATGAGCAGTTCTTC. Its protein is CASRLVMGGTWNEQFF.

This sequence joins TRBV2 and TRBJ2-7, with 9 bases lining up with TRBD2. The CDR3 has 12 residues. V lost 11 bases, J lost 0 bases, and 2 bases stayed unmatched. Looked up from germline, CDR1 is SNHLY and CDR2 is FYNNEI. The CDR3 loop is CAGSGSSYEQYF. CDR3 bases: TGTGCCGGTAGCGGGAGCTCCTACGAGCAGTACTTC.

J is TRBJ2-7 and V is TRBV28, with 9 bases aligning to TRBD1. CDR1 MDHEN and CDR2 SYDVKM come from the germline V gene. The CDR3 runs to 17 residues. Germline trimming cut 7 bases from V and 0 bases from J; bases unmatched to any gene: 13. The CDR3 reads CASMDLPGQGTSYEQYF. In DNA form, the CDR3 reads TGTGCCAGCATGGACCTTCCGGGACAGGGAACCTCCTACGAGCAGTACTTC. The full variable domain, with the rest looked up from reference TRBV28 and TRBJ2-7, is DVKVTQSSRYLVKRTGEKVFLECVQDMDHENMFWYRQDPGLGLRLIYFSYDVKMKEKGDIPEGYSVSREKKERFSLILESASTNQTSMYLCASMDLPGQGTSYEQYFGPGTRLTVT.

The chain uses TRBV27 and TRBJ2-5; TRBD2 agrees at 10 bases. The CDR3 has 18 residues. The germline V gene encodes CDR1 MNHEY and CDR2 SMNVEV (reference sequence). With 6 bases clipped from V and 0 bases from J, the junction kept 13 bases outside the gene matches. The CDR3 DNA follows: TGTGCCAGCAGCCAAGCGGGGGGGCCTCCCGCCGACCAAGAGACCCAGTACTTC. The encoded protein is CASSQAGGPPADQETQYF.

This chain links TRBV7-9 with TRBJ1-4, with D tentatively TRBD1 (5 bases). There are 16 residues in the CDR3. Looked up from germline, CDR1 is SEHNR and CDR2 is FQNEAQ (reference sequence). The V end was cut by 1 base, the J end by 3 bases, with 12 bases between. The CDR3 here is CASSLVFATANEKLFF. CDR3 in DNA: TGTGCCAGCAGCTTAGTCTTCGCGACAGCTAATGAAAAACTGTTTTTT.

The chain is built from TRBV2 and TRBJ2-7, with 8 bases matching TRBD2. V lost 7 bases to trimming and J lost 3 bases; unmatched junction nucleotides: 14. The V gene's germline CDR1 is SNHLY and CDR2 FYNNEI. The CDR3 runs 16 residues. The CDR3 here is CASNPVGAGALYEQYF. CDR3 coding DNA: TGTGCCAGCAACCCCGTAGGAGCGGGAGCCCTCTACGAGCAGTACTTC. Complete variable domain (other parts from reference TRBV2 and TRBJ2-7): EPEVTQTPSHQVTQMGQEVILRCVPISNHLYFYWYRQILGQKVEFLVSFYNNEISEKSEIFDDQFSVERPDGSNFTLKIRSTKLEDSAMYFCASNPVGAGALYEQYFGPGTRLTVT.